The following is a TCR beta chain sequence with its context. Its antigen remains unidentified. This specimen comes from a study of T cell responses to AZD1222 COVID-19 vaccine. CDR1 is MNHEY and CDR2 is SVGAGI in the germline V gene. The CDR3 is 13 residues long. Trimming cost V 6 bases and J 2 bases, with 10 bases left between them. Sequencing used immunoSEQ multiplex PCR; TCRdb keeps in-frame clones, though not all of them. The table includes roughly 120,000 clones, about 91% detected once. Whole-study findings and limits: A rise in Spike-specific TCR breadth and depth followed two AZD1222 doses. Donor demographics were predominantly white British with a female majority; clonal diversity may be underestimated. Repertoires were collected only later (after the peak T cell response had occurred). Nearly half of spike-specific TCRs reportedly go after variant regions that carry no mutations.

The receptor comes from an adult who received the AZD1222 COVID-19 vaccine. V and J are TRBV6-5 and TRBJ1-1; maybe TRBD1 (6 bases). Sequencing used peripheral blood, obtained 28 days after the second AZD1222 dose. This CDR3 reads CASSRTVNTEAFF. The CDR3 nucleotides are TGTGCCAGCAGCAGGACAGTTAACACTGAAGCTTTCTTT.